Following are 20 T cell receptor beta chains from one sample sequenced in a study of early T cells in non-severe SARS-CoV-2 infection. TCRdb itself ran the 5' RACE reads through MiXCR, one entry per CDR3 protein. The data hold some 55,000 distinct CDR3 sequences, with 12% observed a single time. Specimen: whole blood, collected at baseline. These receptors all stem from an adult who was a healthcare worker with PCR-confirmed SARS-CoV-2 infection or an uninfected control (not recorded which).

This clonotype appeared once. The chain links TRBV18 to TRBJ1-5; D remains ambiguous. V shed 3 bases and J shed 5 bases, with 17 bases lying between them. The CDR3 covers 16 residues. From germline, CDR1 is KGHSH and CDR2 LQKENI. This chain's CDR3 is CASSPVGGGPDQPQHF. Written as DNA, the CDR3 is TGTGCCAGCTCACCGGTGGGCGGAGGCCCTGATCAGCCCCAGCATTTT. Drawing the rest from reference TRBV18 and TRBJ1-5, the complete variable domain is NAGVMQNPRHLVRRRGQEARLRCSPMKGHSHVYWYRQLPEEGLKFMVYLQKENIIDESGMPKERFSAEFPKEGPSILRIQQVVRGDSAAYFCASSPVGGGPDQPQHFGDGTRLSIL.

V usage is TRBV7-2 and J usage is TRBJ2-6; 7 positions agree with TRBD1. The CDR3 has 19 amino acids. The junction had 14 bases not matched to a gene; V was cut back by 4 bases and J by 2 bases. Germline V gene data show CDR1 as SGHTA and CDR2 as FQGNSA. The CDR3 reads CASSSSRRGIFTGANVLTF. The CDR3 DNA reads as TGTGCCAGCAGCTCCTCCCGCAGGGGGATTTTTACTGGGGCCAACGTCCTGACTTTC.

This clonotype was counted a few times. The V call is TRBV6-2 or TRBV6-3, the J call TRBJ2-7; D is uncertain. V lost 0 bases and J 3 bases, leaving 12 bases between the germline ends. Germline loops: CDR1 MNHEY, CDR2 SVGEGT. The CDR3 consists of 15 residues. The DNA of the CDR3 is TGTGCCAGCAGTTACTCGCTAGGTGAAGTCTACGAGCAGTACTTC. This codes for CASSYSLGEVYEQYF.

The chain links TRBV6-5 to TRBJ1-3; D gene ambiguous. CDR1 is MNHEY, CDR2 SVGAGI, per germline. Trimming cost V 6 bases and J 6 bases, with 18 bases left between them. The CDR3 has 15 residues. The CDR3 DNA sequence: TGTGCCAGCAGCCTTTCACAGAACCCTGAAAACACCATATATTTT. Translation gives CASSLSQNPENTIYF.

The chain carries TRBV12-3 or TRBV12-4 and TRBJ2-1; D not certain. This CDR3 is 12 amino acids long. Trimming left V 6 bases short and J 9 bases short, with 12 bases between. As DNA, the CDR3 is TGTGCCAGCAGGATAGACGGGCGTGAGCAGTTCTTC. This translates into CASRIDGREQFF.

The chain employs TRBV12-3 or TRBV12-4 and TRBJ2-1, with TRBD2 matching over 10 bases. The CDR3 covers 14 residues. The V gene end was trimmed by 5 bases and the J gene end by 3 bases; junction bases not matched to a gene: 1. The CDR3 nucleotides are TGTGCCAGCAGTCGGACTAGCGGCTACAATGAGCAGTTCTTC. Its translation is CASSRTSGYNEQFF.

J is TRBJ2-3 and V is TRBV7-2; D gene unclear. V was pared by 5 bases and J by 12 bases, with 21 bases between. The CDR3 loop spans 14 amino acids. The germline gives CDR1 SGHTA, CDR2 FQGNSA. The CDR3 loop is CASSERVVGSRQYF. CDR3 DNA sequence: TGTGCCAGCAGCGAAAGGGTCGTGGGATCGAGACAGTATTTT. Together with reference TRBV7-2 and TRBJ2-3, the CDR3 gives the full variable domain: GAGVSQSPSNKVTEKGKDVELRCDPISGHTALYWYRQSLGQGLEFLIYFQGNSAPDKSGLPSDRFSAERTGGSVSTLTIQRTQQEDSAVYLCASSERVVGSRQYFGPGTRLTVL.

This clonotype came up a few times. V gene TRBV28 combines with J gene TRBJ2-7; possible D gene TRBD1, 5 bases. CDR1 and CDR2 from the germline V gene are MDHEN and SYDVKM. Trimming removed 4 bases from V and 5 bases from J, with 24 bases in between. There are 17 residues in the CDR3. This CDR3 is CASSSAPPDSVGNEQYF. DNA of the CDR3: TGTGCCAGCAGTTCCGCTCCTCCTGACAGTGTCGGTAACGAGCAGTACTTC.

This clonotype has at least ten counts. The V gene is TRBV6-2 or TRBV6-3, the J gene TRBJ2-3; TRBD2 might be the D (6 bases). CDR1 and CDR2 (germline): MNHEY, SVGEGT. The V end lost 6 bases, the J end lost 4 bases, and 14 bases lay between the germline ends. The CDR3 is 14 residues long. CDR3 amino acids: CASRNRDWPDTQYF. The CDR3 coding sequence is TGTGCCAGCAGGAACCGGGACTGGCCAGATACGCAGTATTTT.

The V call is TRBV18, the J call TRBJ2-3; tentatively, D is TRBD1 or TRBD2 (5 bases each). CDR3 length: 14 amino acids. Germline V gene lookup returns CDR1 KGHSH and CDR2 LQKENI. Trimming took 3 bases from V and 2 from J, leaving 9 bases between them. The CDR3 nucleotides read TGTGCCAGCTCACCGGCTGGGACCACAGATACGCAGTATTTT. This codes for CASSPAGTTDTQYF.

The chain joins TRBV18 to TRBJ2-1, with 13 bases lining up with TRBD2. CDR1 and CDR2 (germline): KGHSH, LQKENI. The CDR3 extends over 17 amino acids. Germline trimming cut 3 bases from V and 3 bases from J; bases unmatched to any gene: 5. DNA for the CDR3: TGTGCCAGCTCACCCCGGACTAGCGGGAGCGTCTACAATGAGCAGTTCTTC. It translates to CASSPRTSGSVYNEQFF. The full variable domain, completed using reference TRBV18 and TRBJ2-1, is NAGVMQNPRHLVRRRGQEARLRCSPMKGHSHVYWYRQLPEEGLKFMVYLQKENIIDESGMPKERFSAEFPKEGPSILRIQQVVRGDSAAYFCASSPRTSGSVYNEQFFGPGTRLTVL.

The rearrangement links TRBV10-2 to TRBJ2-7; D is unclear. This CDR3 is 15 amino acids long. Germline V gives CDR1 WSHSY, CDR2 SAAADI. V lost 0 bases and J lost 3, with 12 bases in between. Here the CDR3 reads CASSESGYLLYEQYF. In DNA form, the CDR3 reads TGCGCCAGCAGTGAGTCTGGTTATCTCCTCTACGAGCAGTACTTC.

The CDR3 sequence is CSAPTTSGADTQYF. CDR3 in DNA: TGCAGTGCCCCAACAACATCAGGGGCAGATACGCAGTATTTT. The chain combines TRBV20-1 with TRBJ2-3; D might be TRBD1 (6 bases). The CDR3 has 14 residues. V gave up 6 bases and J gave up 4 bases, with 17 bases separating them. The germline V gene encodes CDR1 DFQATT and CDR2 SNEGSKA (reference sequence).

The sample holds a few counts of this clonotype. In DNA form, the CDR3 reads TGCGCCAGCAGCCCAAGGGAAACCGGGGAGCTGTTTTTT. This codes for CASSPRETGELFF. This chain uses TRBV5-1 with TRBJ2-2; D gene ambiguous. This CDR3 spans 13 amino acids. Per germline, CDR1 SGHRS and CDR2 YFSETQ. V shed 4 bases and J shed 5 bases, with 9 bases lying between them.

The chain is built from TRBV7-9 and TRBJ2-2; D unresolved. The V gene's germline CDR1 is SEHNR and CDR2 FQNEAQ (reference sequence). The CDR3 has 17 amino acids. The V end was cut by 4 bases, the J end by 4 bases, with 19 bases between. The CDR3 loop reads CASSSLDGLLGTGELFF. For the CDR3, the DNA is TGTGCCAGCAGCTCCCTCGATGGGTTATTAGGCACCGGGGAGCTGTTTTTT.

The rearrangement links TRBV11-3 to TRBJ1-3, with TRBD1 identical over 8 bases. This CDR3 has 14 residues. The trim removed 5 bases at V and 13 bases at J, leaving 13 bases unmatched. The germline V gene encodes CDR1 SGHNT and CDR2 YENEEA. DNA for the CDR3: TGTGCCAGCAGCCAGGGGACAGGACCGAGGTGGATATATTTT. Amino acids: CASSQGTGPRWIYF.

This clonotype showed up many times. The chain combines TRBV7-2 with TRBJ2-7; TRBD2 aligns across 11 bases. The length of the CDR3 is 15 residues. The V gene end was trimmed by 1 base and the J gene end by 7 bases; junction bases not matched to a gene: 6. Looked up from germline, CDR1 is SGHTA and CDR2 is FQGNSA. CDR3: CASSLGSGRAKEQYF. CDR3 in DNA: TGTGCCAGCAGCTTAGGTAGCGGGAGGGCCAAAGAGCAGTACTTC.

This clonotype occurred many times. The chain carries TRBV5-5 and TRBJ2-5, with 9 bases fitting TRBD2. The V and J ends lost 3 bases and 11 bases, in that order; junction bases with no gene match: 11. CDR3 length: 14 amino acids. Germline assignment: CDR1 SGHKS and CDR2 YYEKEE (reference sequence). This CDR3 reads CASSYNSGSTFQYF. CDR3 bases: TGTGCCAGCAGCTACAATAGCGGGAGTACGTTTCAGTACTTC.

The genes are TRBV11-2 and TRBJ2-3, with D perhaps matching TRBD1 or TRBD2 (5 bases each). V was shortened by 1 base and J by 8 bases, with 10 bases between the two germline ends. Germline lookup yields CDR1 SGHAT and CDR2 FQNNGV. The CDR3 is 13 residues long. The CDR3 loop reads CASSLGGFGTQYF. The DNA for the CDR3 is TGTGCCAGCAGCTTAGGGGGGTTTGGTACGCAGTATTTT.

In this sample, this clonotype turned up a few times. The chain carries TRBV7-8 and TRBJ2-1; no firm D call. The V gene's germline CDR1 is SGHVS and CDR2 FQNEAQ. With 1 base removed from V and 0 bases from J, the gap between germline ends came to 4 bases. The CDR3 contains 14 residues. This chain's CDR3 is CASSLGTSYNEQFF. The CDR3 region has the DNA TGTGCCAGCAGCTTAGGGACCTCCTACAATGAGCAGTTCTTC.